The rows below give T cell receptor beta chains drawn from one sample of a study of T cells in Graves' hyperthyroidism and ophthalmopathy. TCRdb used MiXCR to reprocess the multiplex PCR reads, holding one entry per CDR3 protein. This table has hundreds of thousands of distinct CDR3 sequences, 17% appearing once. The sample comprised blood. Receptor source: a woman between 55 and 75 years old with Graves' ophthalmopathy. The CDR3 runs from the conserved cysteine through the conserved F or W. The D gene is left open where the match is weak. Some rows have no size entry. The others give once, few or many, or a class for an expanded clone.

cdr3_nt: TGTGCCAGCAGTAAACCCGGGACAGTAAACAATGAGCAGTTCTTC
cdr3_aa: CASSKPGTVNNEQFF
d_call: TRBD1
clone_size: few
v_call: TRBV28
j_call: TRBJ2-1

cdr3_nt: TGTGCCAGCGAGGTAGCGGGTTACAATGAGCAGTTCTTC
cdr3_aa: CASEVAGYNEQFF
d_call: TRBD2
clone_size: .
v_call: TRBV11-2
j_call: TRBJ2-1

cdr3_nt: TGCGCCAGCAGCTTGGGGAACAGTCAGTACTTC
cdr3_aa: CASSLGNSQYF
d_call: .
clone_size: many
v_call: TRBV5-1
j_call: TRBJ2-5

cdr3_nt: TGTGCCAGCAGTGAAGAAGTGACACCAACCTACAATGAGCAGTTCTTC
cdr3_aa: CASSEEVTPTYNEQFF
d_call: .
clone_size: .
v_call: TRBV6-1
j_call: TRBJ2-1

cdr3_nt: TGCGCCAGCAACCCAGGGGCGCGGAGCACCGGGGAGCTGTTTTTT
cdr3_aa: CASNPGARSTGELFF
d_call: .
clone_size: many
v_call: TRBV5-1
j_call: TRBJ2-2

cdr3_nt: TGTGCCAGCAGCCAAGGGACAGGGGGCTATGGCTACACCTTC
cdr3_aa: CASSQGTGGYGYTF
d_call: TRBD1
clone_size: .
v_call: TRBV3-1
j_call: TRBJ1-2

cdr3_nt: TGCGCCAGCAGCCAAGTCCGGGACAGGGGGAATTATGGCTACACCTTC
cdr3_aa: CASSQVRDRGNYGYTF
d_call: TRBD1
clone_size: .
v_call: TRBV4-3
j_call: TRBJ1-2

cdr3_nt: TGTGCCAGCAGGGTGACAGGGCGGACTGAAGCTTTCTTT
cdr3_aa: CASRVTGRTEAFF
d_call: TRBD1
clone_size: many
v_call: TRBV7-2
j_call: TRBJ1-1

cdr3_nt: TGCAGCGTTGGGACAGGAGACTACTATGGCTACACCTTC
cdr3_aa: CSVGTGDYYGYTF
d_call: TRBD1
clone_size: few
v_call: TRBV29-1
j_call: TRBJ1-2

cdr3_nt: TGTGCCAGCAGCTTGATCCAGTCTGGGGCCAACGTCCTGACTTTC
cdr3_aa: CASSLIQSGANVLTF
d_call: .
clone_size: few
v_call: TRBV5-5
j_call: TRBJ2-6

cdr3_nt: TGTGCCAGCATCACCCTGGGGACCGGGGAAGGGCAGTACTTC
cdr3_aa: CASITLGTGEGQYF
d_call: .
clone_size: many
v_call: TRBV28
j_call: TRBJ2-7

cdr3_nt: TGTGCCAGCTCCGCCTCTGACCGGGGGCAGGGTGAGCAGTTCTTC
cdr3_aa: CASSASDRGQGEQFF
d_call: .
clone_size: few
v_call: TRBV18
j_call: TRBJ2-1

cdr3_nt: TGTGCCAGCAGCCTTGGGACTAGCGGGGCCTACAATGAGCAGTTCTTC
cdr3_aa: CASSLGTSGAYNEQFF
d_call: TRBD2
clone_size: many
v_call: TRBV7-2
j_call: TRBJ2-1

cdr3_nt: TGTGCCAGCAGCATAAGACAGGCCCGGGAGACCCAGTACTTC
cdr3_aa: CASSIRQARETQYF
d_call: .
clone_size: .
v_call: TRBV7-9
j_call: TRBJ2-5

cdr3_nt: TGTGCCAGCAGTGAAGCCGGTGTCGGGGCAGATTATGGCTACACCTTC
cdr3_aa: CASSEAGVGADYGYTF
d_call: .
clone_size: many
v_call: TRBV6-1
j_call: TRBJ1-2

cdr3_nt: TGTGCCAGCAGTGGACCATCCTGGGACATTCAGTACTTC
cdr3_aa: CASSGPSWDIQYF
d_call: .
clone_size: few
v_call: TRBV6-1
j_call: TRBJ2-4

cdr3_nt: TGTGCCAGCAGCTCCACACAAACCCAAGAGACCCAGTACTTC
cdr3_aa: CASSSTQTQETQYF
d_call: .
clone_size: many
v_call: TRBV7-2
j_call: TRBJ2-5